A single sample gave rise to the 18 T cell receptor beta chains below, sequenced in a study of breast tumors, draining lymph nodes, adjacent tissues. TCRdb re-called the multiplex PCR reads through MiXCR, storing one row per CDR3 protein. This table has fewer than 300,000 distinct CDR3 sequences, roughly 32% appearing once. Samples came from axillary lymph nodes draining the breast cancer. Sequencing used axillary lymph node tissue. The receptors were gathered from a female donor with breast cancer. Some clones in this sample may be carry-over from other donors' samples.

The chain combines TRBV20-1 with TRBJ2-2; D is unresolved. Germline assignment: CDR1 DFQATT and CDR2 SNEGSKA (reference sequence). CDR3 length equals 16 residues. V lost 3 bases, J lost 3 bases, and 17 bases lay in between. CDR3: CSARSLGVRYTGELFF. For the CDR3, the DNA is TGCAGTGCTAGGAGCCTCGGAGTGCGGTACACCGGGGAGCTGTTTTTT.

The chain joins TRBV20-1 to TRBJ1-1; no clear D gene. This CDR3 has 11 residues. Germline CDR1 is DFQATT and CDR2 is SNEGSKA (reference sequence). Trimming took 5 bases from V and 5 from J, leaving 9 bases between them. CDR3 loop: CSAVIGTEAFF. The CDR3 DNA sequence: TGCAGTGCTGTAATAGGAACTGAAGCTTTCTTT.

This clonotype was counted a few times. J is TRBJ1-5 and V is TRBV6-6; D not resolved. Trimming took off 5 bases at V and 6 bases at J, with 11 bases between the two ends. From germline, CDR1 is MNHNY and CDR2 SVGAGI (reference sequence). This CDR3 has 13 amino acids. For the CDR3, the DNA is TGTGCCAGCAGTCGCCTAGCCGGTCAGCCCCAGCATTTT. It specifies CASSRLAGQPQHF.

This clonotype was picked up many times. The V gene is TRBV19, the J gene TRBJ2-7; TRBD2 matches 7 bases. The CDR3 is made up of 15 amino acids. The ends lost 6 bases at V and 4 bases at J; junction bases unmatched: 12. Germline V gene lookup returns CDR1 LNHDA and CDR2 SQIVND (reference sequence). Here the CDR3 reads CASSYRRDYMYEQYF. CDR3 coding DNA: TGTGCCAGTAGCTACAGGAGGGACTACATGTACGAGCAGTACTTC. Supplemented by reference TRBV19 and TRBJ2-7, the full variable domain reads DGGITQSPKYLFRKEGQNVTLSCEQNLNHDAMYWYRQDPGQGLRLIYYSQIVNDFQKGDIAEGYSVSREKKESFPLTVTSAQKNPTAFYLCASSYRRDYMYEQYFGPGTRLTVT.

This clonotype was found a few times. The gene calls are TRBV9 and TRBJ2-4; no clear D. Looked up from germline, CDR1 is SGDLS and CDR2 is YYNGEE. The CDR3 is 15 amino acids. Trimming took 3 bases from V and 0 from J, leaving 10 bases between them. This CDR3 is CASSAPTIAKNIQYF. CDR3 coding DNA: TGTGCCAGCAGCGCCCCCACCATAGCCAAAAACATTCAGTACTTC.

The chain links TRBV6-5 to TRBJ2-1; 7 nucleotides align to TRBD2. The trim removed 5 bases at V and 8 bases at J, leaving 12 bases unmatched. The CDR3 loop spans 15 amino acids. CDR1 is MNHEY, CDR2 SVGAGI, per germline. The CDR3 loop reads CASSHDARGRDEQFF. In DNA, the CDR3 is TGTGCCAGCAGTCACGATGCGCGGGGGAGGGATGAGCAGTTCTTC.

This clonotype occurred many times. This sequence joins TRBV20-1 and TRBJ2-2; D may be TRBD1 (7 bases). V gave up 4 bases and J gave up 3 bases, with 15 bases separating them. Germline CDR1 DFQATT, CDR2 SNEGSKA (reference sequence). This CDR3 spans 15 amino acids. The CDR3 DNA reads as TGCAGTGCTACCCCGCGCAGGGGGGACACCGGGGAGCTGTTTTTT. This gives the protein CSATPRRGDTGELFF.

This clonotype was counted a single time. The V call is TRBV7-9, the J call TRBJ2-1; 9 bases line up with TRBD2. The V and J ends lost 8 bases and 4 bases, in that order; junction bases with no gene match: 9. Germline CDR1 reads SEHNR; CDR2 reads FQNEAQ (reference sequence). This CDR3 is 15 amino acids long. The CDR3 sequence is CASGLGLAGYNEQFF. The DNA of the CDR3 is TGTGCCAGCGGGTTAGGGCTAGCGGGATACAATGAGCAGTTCTTC.

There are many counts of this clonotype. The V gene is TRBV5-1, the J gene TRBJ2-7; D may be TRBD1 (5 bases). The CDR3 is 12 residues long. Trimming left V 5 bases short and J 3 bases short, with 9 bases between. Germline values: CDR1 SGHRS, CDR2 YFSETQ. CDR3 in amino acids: CASRQDLYEQYF. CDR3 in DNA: TGCGCCAGCAGACAGGACCTCTACGAGCAGTACTTC. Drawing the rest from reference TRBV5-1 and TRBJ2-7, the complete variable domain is KAGVTQTPRYLIKTRGQQVTLSCSPISGHRSVSWYQQTPGQGLQFLFEYFSETQRNKGNFPGRFSGRQFSNSRSEMNVSTLELGDSALYLCASRQDLYEQYFGPGTRLTVT.

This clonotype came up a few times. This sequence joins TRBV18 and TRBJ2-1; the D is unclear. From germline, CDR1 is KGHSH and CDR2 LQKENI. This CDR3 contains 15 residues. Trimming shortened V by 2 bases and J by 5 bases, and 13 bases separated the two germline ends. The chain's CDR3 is CASSPVDGLDNEQFF. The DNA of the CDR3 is TGTGCCAGCTCACCAGTCGATGGGCTGGACAATGAGCAGTTCTTC.

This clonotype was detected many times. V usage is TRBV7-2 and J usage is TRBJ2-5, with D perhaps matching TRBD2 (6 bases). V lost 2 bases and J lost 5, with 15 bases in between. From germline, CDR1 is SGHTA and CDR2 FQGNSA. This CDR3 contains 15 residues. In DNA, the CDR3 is TGTGCCAGCAGCTTAACCACCGGGAGTACCGAGACCCAGTACTTC. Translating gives CASSLTTGSTETQYF.

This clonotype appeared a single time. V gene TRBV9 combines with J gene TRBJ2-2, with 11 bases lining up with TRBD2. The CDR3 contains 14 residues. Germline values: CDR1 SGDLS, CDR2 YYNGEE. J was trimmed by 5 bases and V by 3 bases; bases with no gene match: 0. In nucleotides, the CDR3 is TGTGCCAGCAGCGGGACTAGCGGGACCGGGGAGCTGTTTTTT. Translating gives CASSGTSGTGELFF.

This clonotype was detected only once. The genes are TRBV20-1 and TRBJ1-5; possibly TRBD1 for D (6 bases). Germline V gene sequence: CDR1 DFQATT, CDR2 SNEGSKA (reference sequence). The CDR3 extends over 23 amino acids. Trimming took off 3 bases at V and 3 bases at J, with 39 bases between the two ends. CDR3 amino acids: CSASRPGLAGDTGNRTDNQPQHF. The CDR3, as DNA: TGCAGTGCTAGCCGTCCGGGACTAGCGGGAGATACGGGAAATCGGACAGACAATCAGCCCCAGCATTTT.

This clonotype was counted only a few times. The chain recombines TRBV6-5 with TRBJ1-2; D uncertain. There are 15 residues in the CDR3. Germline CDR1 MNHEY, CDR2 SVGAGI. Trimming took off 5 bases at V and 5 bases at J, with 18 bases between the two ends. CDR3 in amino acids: CASSHDWAGRYGYTF. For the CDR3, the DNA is TGTGCCAGCAGTCACGATTGGGCAGGTCGATATGGCTACACCTTC.

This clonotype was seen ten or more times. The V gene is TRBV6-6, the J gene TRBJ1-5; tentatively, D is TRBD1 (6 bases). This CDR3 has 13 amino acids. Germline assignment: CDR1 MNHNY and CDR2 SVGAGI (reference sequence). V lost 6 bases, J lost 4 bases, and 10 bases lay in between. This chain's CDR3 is CASSMDRNQPQHF. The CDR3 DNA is TGTGCCAGCAGCATGGACAGAAATCAGCCCCAGCATTTT.

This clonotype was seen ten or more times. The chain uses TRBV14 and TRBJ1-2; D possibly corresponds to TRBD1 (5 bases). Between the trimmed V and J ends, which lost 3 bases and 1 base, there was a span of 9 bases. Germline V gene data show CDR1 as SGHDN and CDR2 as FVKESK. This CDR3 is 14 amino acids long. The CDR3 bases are TGTGCCAGCAGCCACCTTGACAGTAACTATGGCTACACCTTC. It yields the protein CASSHLDSNYGYTF. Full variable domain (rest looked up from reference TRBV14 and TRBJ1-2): EAGVTQFPSHSVIEKGQTVTLRCDPISGHDNLYWYRRVMGKEIKFLLHFVKESKQDESGMPNNRFLAERTGGTYSTLKVQPAELEDSGVYFCASSHLDSNYGYTFGSGTRLTVV.

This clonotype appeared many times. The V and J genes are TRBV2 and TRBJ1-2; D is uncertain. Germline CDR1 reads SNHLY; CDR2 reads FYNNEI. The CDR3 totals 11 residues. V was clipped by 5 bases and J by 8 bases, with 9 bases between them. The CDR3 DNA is TGTGCCAGCAGTCTCACAACGGGCTACACCTTC. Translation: CASSLTTGYTF.

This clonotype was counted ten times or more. CDR3 DNA: TGCAGTGCTAGAGACGAGCCGTCTCAAGAGACCCAGTACTTC. Protein product: CSARDEPSQETQYF. The chain recombines TRBV20-1 with TRBJ2-5, with D hard to call. Germline V gene lookup returns CDR1 DFQATT and CDR2 SNEGSKA (reference sequence). V was cut by 0 bases and J by 2 bases, with 10 bases left in between. The CDR3 consists of 14 residues.